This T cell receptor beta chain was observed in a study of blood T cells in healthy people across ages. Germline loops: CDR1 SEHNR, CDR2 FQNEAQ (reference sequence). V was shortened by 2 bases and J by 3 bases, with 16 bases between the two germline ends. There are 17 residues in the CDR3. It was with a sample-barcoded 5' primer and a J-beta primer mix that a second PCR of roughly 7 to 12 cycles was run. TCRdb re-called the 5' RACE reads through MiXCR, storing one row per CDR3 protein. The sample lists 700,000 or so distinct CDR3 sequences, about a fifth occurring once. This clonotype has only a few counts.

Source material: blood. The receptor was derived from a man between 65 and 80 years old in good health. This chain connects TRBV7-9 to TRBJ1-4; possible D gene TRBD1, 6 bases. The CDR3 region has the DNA TGTGCCAGCAGCTTAAGACAGGCCGGGGCGGCTAATGAAAAACTGTTTTTT. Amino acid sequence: CASSLRQAGAANEKLFF. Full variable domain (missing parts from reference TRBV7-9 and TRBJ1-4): DTGVSQNPRHKITKRGQNVTFRCDPISEHNRLYWYRQTLGQGPEFLTYFQNEAQLEKSRLLSDRFSAERPKGSFSTLEIQRTEQGDSAMYLCASSLRQAGAANEKLFFGSGTQLSVL.